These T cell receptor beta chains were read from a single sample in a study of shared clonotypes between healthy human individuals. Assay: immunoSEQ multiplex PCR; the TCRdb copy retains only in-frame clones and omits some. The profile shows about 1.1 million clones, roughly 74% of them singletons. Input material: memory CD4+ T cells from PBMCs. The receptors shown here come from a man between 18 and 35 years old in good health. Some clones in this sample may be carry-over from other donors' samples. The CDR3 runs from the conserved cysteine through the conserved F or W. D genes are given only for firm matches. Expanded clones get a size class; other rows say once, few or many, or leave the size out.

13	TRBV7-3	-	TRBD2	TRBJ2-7	CASSAGTSAEQYF	TGTGCCAGCAGCGCCGGGACTAGTGCCGAGCAGTACTTC
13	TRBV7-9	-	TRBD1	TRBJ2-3	CASVPGTGGTQYF	TGTGCCAGTGTCCCCGGGACAGGGGGTACGCAGTATTTT
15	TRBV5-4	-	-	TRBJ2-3	CASSFRRTPTDTQYF	TGTGCCAGCAGCTTCAGACGGACCCCCACAGATACGCAGTATTTT
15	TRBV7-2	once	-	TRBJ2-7	CASSLVPGRAHEQYF	TGTGCCAGCAGCTTAGTCCCCGGGAGAGCTCACGAGCAGTACTTC
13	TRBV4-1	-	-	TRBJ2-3	CASSQASTDTQYF	TGCGCCAGCAGCCAAGCATCCACAGATACGCAGTATTTT
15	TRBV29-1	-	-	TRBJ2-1	CSVDNPGYSYNEQFF	TGCAGCGTTGATAATCCAGGATATTCCTACAATGAGCAGTTCTTC
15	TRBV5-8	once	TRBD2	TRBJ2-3	CASSQGLADTDTQYF	TGTGCCAGCAGCCAGGGACTAGCGGACACAGATACGCAGTATTTT
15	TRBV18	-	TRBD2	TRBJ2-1	CASSAGTSGGNEQFF	TGTGCCAGCTCGGCCGGGACTAGCGGAGGGAATGAGCAGTTCTTC
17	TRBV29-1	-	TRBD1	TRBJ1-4	CSVTGILVDRSLEKLFF	TGCAGCGTTACGGGAATTTTAGTGGACAGGAGCCTTGAAAAACTGTTTTTT
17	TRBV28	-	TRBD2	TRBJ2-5	CASSLLAGGGFQETQYF	TGTGCCAGCAGTTTACTAGCGGGAGGGGGGTTCCAAGAGACCCAGTACTTC
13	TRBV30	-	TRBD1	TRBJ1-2	CAWREQGFGGYTF	TGTGCCTGGAGGGAACAGGGGTTCGGAGGCTACACCTTC
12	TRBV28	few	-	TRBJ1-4	CASSPFVGKLFF	TGTGCCAGCAGCCCCTTCGTAGGTAAACTGTTTTTT
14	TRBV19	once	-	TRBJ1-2	CASSNLFREAGYTF	TGTGCCAGTAGTAACCTTTTCCGGGAGGCTGGCTACACCTTC
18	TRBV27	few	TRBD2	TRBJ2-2	CASSSRGGRDPNTGELFF	TGTGCCAGCAGTTCTCGCGGGGGAAGGGACCCCAACACCGGGGAGCTGTTTTTT
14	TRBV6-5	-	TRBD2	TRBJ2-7	CASSQLAGTYEQYF	TGTGCCAGCAGTCAGTTAGCGGGCACCTACGAGCAGTACTTC
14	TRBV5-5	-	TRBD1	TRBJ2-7	CASSWTGVGYEQYF	TGTGCCAGCAGTTGGACAGGGGTGGGTTACGAGCAGTACTTC
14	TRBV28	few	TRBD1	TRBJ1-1	CASSSGQAYPKAFF	TGTGCCAGCAGTTCCGGACAGGCCTACCCCAAAGCTTTCTTT
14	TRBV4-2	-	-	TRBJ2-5	CASSQDLKGQTQYF	TGTGCCAGCAGCCAAGATCTGAAGGGTCAGACCCAGTACTTC
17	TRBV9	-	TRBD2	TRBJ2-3	CASSVSASGTFTDTQYF	TGTGCCAGCAGCGTATCGGCTAGCGGAACTTTCACAGATACGCAGTATTTT